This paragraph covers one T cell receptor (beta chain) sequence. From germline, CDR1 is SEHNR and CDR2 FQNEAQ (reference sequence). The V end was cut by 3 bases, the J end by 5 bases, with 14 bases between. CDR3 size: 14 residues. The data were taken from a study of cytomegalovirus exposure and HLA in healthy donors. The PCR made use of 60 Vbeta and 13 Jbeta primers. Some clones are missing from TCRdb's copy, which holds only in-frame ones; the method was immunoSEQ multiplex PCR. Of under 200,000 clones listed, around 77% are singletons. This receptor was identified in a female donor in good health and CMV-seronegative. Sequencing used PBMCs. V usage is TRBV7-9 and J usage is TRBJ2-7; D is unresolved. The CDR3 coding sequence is TGTGCCAGCAGCTTGTCCAGTAGCCTCAACGAGCAGTACTTC. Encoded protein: CASSLSSSLNEQYF.